This TCR beta chain was observed in a study of technical replicates of blood from a few donors. Here immunoSEQ multiplex PCR was the method, and the copy in TCRdb shows in-frame clones only, minus some. The repertoire holds tens of thousands of clones, about 94% seen once, with about 0.39% in the top ten. The V and J ends lost 5 bases and 6 bases respectively, with 13 bases between them. CDR1 is MNHNS, CDR2 SASEGT, per germline. This CDR3 is built from 13 residues. Material: T cells isolated from PBMCs. The receptor's source is a human donor in good health. The chain carries TRBV6-1 and TRBJ2-5; D possibly corresponds to TRBD1 (6 bases). The CDR3: CASSPDRMKTQYF. The CDR3 nucleotides read TGTGCCAGCAGTCCCGACAGGATGAAGACCCAGTACTTC.